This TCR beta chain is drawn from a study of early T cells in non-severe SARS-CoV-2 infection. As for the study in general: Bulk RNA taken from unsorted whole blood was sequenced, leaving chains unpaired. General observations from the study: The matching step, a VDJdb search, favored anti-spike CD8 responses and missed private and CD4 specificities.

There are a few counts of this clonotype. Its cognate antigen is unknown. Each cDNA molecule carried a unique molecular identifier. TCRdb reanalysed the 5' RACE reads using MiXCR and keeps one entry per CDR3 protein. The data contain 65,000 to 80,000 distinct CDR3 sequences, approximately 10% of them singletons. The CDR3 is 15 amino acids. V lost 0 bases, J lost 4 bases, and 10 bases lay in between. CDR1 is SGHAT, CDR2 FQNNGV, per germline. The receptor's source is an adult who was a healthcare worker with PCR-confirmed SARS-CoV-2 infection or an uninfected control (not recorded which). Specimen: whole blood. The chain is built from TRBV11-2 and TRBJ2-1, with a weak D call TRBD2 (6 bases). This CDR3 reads CASSLDPGEYNEQFF. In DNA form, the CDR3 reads TGTGCCAGCAGCTTAGACCCGGGGGAGTACAATGAGCAGTTCTTC.